The rows below give T cell receptor beta chains drawn from one sample of a study of T cell changes during pregnancy in multiple sclerosis. Using immunoSEQ multiplex PCR, the repertoire was profiled, and TCRdb retains in-frame clones only, with some absent. This sample yields 50,000 to 65,000 clones, of which around 92% are seen a single time; about 0.85% belongs to the top ten. The sample was peripheral blood, taken in the first trimester of pregnancy. The receptor set was obtained from a female donor with multiple sclerosis, enrolled in a pregnancy study. Each CDR3 is given with its conserved first and last residue. A D gene is named only where the DNA matches it firmly. The listing skips clone size in some rows; elsewhere it reads once, few, many or a size class.

-	-	15	TRBV6-1	TRBJ1-5	CASSERGRSNQPQHF	TGTGCCAGCAGTGAAAGAGGGCGAAGCAATCAGCCCCAGCATTTT
-	-	14	TRBV28	TRBJ1-2	CASSPETGNYGYTF	TGTGCCAGCAGTCCCGAGACGGGAAACTATGGCTACACCTTC
-	once	14	TRBV29-1	TRBJ1-1	CSVAGGPGNTEAFF	TGCAGCGTTGCCGGGGGGCCGGGGAACACTGAAGCTTTCTTT
TRBD1	-	14	TRBV6-6	TRBJ1-2	CASSYLWDRSYYTF	TGTGCCAGCAGTTACCTCTGGGACAGGAGTTACTACACCTTC
TRBD1	-	14	TRBV30	TRBJ2-7	CAWSPGQGFYEQYF	TGTGCCTGGAGTCCGGGACAGGGGTTCTACGAGCAGTACTTC
-	-	13	TRBV6-1	TRBJ2-7	CASSESEPYEQYF	TGTGCCAGCAGTGAAAGCGAACCCTACGAGCAGTACTTC
-	-	15	TRBV9	TRBJ2-2	CASSVDRHAGGELFF	TGTGCCAGCAGCGTAGATAGGCACGCGGGCGGGGAGCTGTTTTTT
-	-	12	TRBV23-1	TRBJ2-7	CAKRGGSYEQYF	TGCGCCAAACGGGGTGGCTCCTACGAGCAGTACTTC
-	-	17	TRBV7-2	TRBJ1-6	CASSLPTRQVYNSPLHF	TGTGCCAGCAGCCTACCCACCCGACAGGTTTATAATTCACCCCTCCACTTT
-	-	14	TRBV6-4	TRBJ2-3	CASSDGGATDTQYF	TGTGCCAGCAGTGACGGGGGGGCGACAGATACGCAGTATTTT
TRBD1	-	15	TRBV19	TRBJ2-7	CASSRGQAVSYEQYF	TGTGCCAGTAGCCGGGGACAGGCGGTCTCCTACGAGCAGTACTTC
TRBD1	-	16	TRBV10-3	TRBJ1-4	CAISGQGQGRNEKLFF	TGTGCCATCAGTGGACAAGGACAGGGCCGGAATGAAAAACTGTTTTTT
TRBD1	-	16	TRBV6-1	TRBJ1-5	CASSEVAGGGNQPQHF	TGTGCCAGCAGTGAAGTGGCAGGGGGTGGCAATCAGCCCCAGCATTTT
-	-	12	TRBV5-5	TRBJ2-7	CASSFTGEEQYF	TGTGCCAGCAGCTTTACAGGCGAGGAGCAGTACTTC
-	few	13	TRBV13	TRBJ1-5	CASGRGSSQPQHF	TGTGCCAGCGGCAGGGGTTCTAGTCAGCCCCAGCATTTT
TRBD1	once	15	TRBV19	TRBJ2-2	CASDRGSRNTGELFF	TGTGCCAGTGACAGGGGATCTCGAAACACCGGGGAGCTGTTTTTT
TRBD2	-	13	TRBV6-5	TRBJ2-3	CASRVGGADTQYF	TGTGCCAGCAGGGTGGGGGGGGCAGATACGCAGTATTTT
TRBD1	once	15	TRBV2	TRBJ2-7	CASSERDRVGFEQYF	TGTGCCAGCAGTGAGAGGGACAGGGTCGGATTCGAGCAGTACTTC
-	-	15	TRBV5-6	TRBJ2-3	CASSLLGTSTDTQYF	TGTGCCAGCAGCTTATTGGGGACTAGCACAGATACGCAGTATTTT
-	-	14	TRBV19	TRBJ2-2	CASSIDPNTGELFF	TGTGCCAGTAGTATAGATCCAAACACCGGGGAGCTGTTTTTT
-	few	13	TRBV4-2	TRBJ1-1	CASSPIGNTEAFF	TGTGCCAGCAGCCCCATCGGGAACACTGAAGCTTTCTTT
-	-	16	TRBV7-2	TRBJ2-1	CASSYSQASRYNEQFF	TGTGCCAGCAGCTACTCTCAAGCTAGCCGATACAATGAGCAGTTCTTC
-	-	13	TRBV7-2	TRBJ2-7	CASSANYYYEQYF	TGTGCCAGCAGCGCAAACTACTACTACGAGCAGTACTTC
TRBD1	-	15	TRBV9	TRBJ1-1	CASSDGTGSNTEAFF	TGTGCCAGCAGCGACGGGACAGGATCGAACACTGAAGCTTTCTTT
-	-	16	TRBV7-2	TRBJ2-2	CASSSPTGVNTGELFF	TGTGCCAGCAGCTCCCCCACCGGAGTGAACACCGGGGAGCTGTTTTTT
TRBD1	-	15	TRBV5-6	TRBJ2-7	CASSSADRGPYEQYF	TGTGCCAGCAGCTCCGCGGACAGGGGGCCCTACGAGCAGTACTTC
-	-	12	TRBV7-2	TRBJ2-4	CASSLERASAVF	TGTGCCAGCAGCTTAGAAAGAGCTAGCGCCGTCTTC
-	-	14	TRBV4-2	TRBJ1-1	CASSQSGVGTEAFF	TGTGCCAGCAGCCAATCAGGGGTAGGGACTGAAGCTTTCTTT
TRBD2	-	15	TRBV5-1	TRBJ2-3	CASSMPGLDTDTQYF	TGCGCCAGCAGCATGCCGGGACTAGACACAGATACGCAGTATTTT
-	-	14	TRBV7-6	TRBJ2-7	CASSLDRTSYEQYF	TGTGCCAGCAGCTTAGACAGGACCTCCTACGAGCAGTACTTC
TRBD2	once	16	TRBV2	TRBJ2-3	CASSIGTSGGARTQYF	TGTGCCAGCAGCATCGGGACTAGCGGGGGGGCGAGAACGCAGTATTTT
-	few	14	TRBV19	TRBJ1-6	CASSAGAGNSPLHF	TGTGCCAGTAGTGCGGGAGCAGGGAATTCACCCCTCCACTTT